Shown below are 24 T cell receptor beta chains from a single sample sequenced in a study of T cell responses to AZD1222 COVID-19 vaccine. Repertoires were generated with immunoSEQ multiplex PCR, while TCRdb's copy carries only in-frame clones and drops some. The top ten clones hold 3.9% of a sample with 150,000 to 200,000 clones, 93% of them seen once. The sample was peripheral blood, taken on day 0 of AZD1222 vaccination. These receptors originate from an adult in good health.

V gene TRBV5-6 combines with J gene TRBJ1-2; 7 nucleotides match TRBD1. The V gene end was trimmed by 0 bases and the J gene end by 7 bases; junction bases not matched to a gene: 6. Per the germline V gene, CDR1 is SGHDT and CDR2 is YYEEEE. The CDR3 runs to 14 residues. CDR3 protein: CASSLGQGVVGYTF. The CDR3, as DNA: TGTGCCAGCAGCTTGGGTCAGGGGGTTGTTGGCTACACCTTC.

This clone was observed a single time. The chain joins TRBV3-1 (or the pseudogene TRBV3-2) to TRBJ2-7; no definite D call. Germline CDR1 and CDR2: LGHDT and YNNKEL (reference sequence). Trimming stripped 2 bases from V and 7 bases from J, with 15 bases between. The CDR3 has 14 residues. CDR3 protein: CASSQHARHIEQYF. Here the CDR3 DNA reads TGTGCCAGCAGCCAACATGCTCGCCATATAGAGCAGTACTTC.

The CDR3 DNA is TGTGCCAGCAGGATGACAGGATATGGCTACACCTTC. Amino acids: CASRMTGYGYTF. The V call is TRBV6-5, the J call TRBJ1-2; maybe TRBD1 (6 bases). Between the trimmed V and J ends, which lost 6 bases and 5 bases, there was a span of 10 bases. CDR3 size: 12 residues. Germline V gene lookup returns CDR1 MNHEY and CDR2 SVGAGI.

This chain connects TRBV15 to TRBJ1-5; D possibly corresponds to TRBD1 (5 bases). CDR1 is LNHNV, CDR2 YYDKDF, per germline (reference sequence). With 3 bases removed from V and 7 bases from J, the gap between germline ends came to 16 bases. This CDR3 region has 15 residues. DNA for the CDR3: TGTGCCACCAGCAGCCCCAGACGGGGGAGCCAGCCCCAGCATTTT. Protein product: CATSSPRRGSQPQHF.

V usage is TRBV29-1 and J usage is TRBJ1-1; no clear D. Deletions cut 5 bases from V and 5 bases from J, with 15 bases between. This CDR3 contains 13 residues. Germline lookup yields CDR1 SQVTM and CDR2 ANQGSEA. CDR3 nucleotide sequence: TGCAGCGTTCACCCGCGGGCCCCAACTGAAGCTTTCTTT. Protein: CSVHPRAPTEAFF.

This clone was counted once. The V call is TRBV12-3 or TRBV12-4, the J call TRBJ1-1; 8 positions agree with TRBD1. The V and J ends lost 7 bases and 6 bases, in that order; junction bases with no gene match: 7. This CDR3 has 13 amino acids. The CDR3 DNA sequence: TGTGCCAGCATCCTCCCAGGGGGCCCTGAAGCTTTCTTT. Translation: CASILPGGPEAFF.

This sequence joins TRBV21-1 and TRBJ2-4; the table assigns TRBD1, which was not confirmed against the DNA. TRBV21-1 constitutes a pseudogene. This CDR3 has 18 residues. CDR3 sequence reads: CASSKVGKQGPKGNIQYF. In nucleotides, the CDR3 is TGTGCCAGCAGCAAAGTGGGAAAACAGGGGCCTAAGGGAAACATTCAGTACTTC.

V is TRBV10-1 and J is TRBJ2-2, with 8 bases identical to TRBD2. CDR3 length: 16 amino acids. J was trimmed by 0 bases and V by 3 bases; bases with no gene match: 3. CDR1 and CDR2 (germline): WNHNN, SYGVQD (reference sequence). In DNA form, the CDR3 reads TGCGCCAGCAGTGACGGGACTAGGGCGAACACCGGGGAGCTGTTTTTT. It encodes CASSDGTRANTGELFF.

This clone appeared a single time. The rearrangement links TRBV6-5 to TRBJ2-2; 9 bases match TRBD1. Unmatched junction bases numbered 5, after V lost 5 bases and J lost 4 bases. The CDR3 runs to 15 residues. The germline V gene has CDR1 MNHEY and CDR2 SVGAGI. The CDR3 spells CASSRMTGGTGELFF. The CDR3 DNA is TGTGCCAGCAGTAGGATGACAGGGGGCACCGGGGAGCTGTTTTTT.

The chain employs TRBV29-1 and TRBJ2-6; TRBD2 might be the D (6 bases). From germline, CDR1 is SQVTM and CDR2 ANQGSEA. This CDR3 contains 14 residues. Trimming took off 4 bases at V and 3 bases at J, with 10 bases between the two ends. CDR3: CSVARGGGANVLTF. Written as DNA, the CDR3 is TGCAGCGTTGCTCGGGGAGGTGGGGCCAACGTCCTGACTTTC.

The genes are TRBV5-1 and TRBJ1-1; weak D call: TRBD1 (5 bases). Germline CDR1 SGHRS, CDR2 YFSETQ. This CDR3 region has 10 residues. Between the trimmed V and J ends, which lost 5 bases and 6 bases, there was a span of 5 bases. This chain's CDR3 is CASRGAEAFF. The CDR3 DNA reads as TGCGCCAGCAGGGGGGCTGAAGCTTTCTTT.

J is TRBJ2-3 and V is TRBV5-4; 8 bases match TRBD2. V lost 4 bases and J lost 0; bases outside the gene matches: 10. Germline V gene sequence: CDR1 SGHNT, CDR2 YYREEE (reference sequence). CDR3 size: 17 residues. The CDR3 sequence: CASSGGVAGRSTDTQYF. DNA for the CDR3: TGTGCCAGCAGCGGGGGGGTAGCGGGAAGGAGCACAGATACGCAGTATTTT.

V is TRBV7-2 and J is TRBJ2-1; 14 bases fit TRBD2. Germline V gene sequence: CDR1 SGHTA, CDR2 FQGNSA. The CDR3 covers 19 residues. V shed 5 bases, J shed 0 bases, and the junction held 9 bases outside the gene matches. This chain's CDR3 is CASSHMGLAGEGSYNEQFF. For the CDR3, the DNA is TGTGCCAGCAGCCATATGGGACTAGCGGGAGAGGGCTCCTACAATGAGCAGTTCTTC.

This chain joins TRBV9 and TRBJ2-3; TRBD2 is a possible D gene (5 bases). The CDR3 sequence is 17 residues long. V gave up 0 bases and J gave up 0 bases, with 14 bases separating them. CDR1 is SGDLS, CDR2 YYNGEE, per germline. CDR3 DNA sequence: TGTGCCAGCAGCGTAGGGGCAGCGGCGCTTAGCACAGATACGCAGTATTTT. Its protein product is CASSVGAAALSTDTQYF.

This rearrangement joins TRBV6-6 to TRBJ1-2; no reliable D call. Deletions cut 2 bases from V and 4 bases from J, with 2 bases between. CDR3 size: 11 residues. Germline lookup yields CDR1 MNHNY and CDR2 SVGAGI (reference sequence). The CDR3 nucleotides read TGTGCCAGCAGTTACGGCTATGGCTACACCTTC. Translation: CASSYGYGYTF.

This clone was counted once. V usage is TRBV19 and J usage is TRBJ1-2, with D perhaps matching TRBD1 (5 bases). CDR1 is LNHDA, CDR2 SQIVND, per germline (reference sequence). The CDR3 totals 13 residues. Trimming removed 10 bases at V and 6 bases at J, with 18 bases between. CDR3 sequence reads: CAIRSSGSDGYTF. The CDR3 region has the DNA TGTGCCATTCGATCGTCAGGGAGCGATGGCTACACCTTC.

The CDR3 DNA reads TGTGCCAGCAGCCTCCCGCAGGGAGGCTACACCTTC. It specifies CASSLPQGGYTF. The J gene is TRBJ1-2, the V gene TRBV7-8; maybe TRBD1 (5 bases). The V gene lost 5 bases and the J gene lost 8 bases, with 12 bases spanning the gap. Germline CDR1 and CDR2: SGHVS and FQNEAQ. The CDR3 length is 12 residues. The variable domain in full, completed from reference TRBV7-8 and TRBJ1-2, reads GAGVSQSPRYKVAKRGQDVALRCDPISGHVSLFWYQQALGQGPEFLTYFQNEAQLDKSGLPSDRFFAERPEGSVSTLKIQRTQQEDSAVYLCASSLPQGGYTFGSGTRLTVV.

This sequence joins TRBV6-5 and TRBJ1-1; no clear D gene. Germline CDR1 reads MNHEY; CDR2 reads SVGAGI. The V end was cut by 1 base, the J end by 3 bases, with 15 bases between. The CDR3 runs 16 residues. DNA for the CDR3: TGTGCCAGCAGTTACTGGGGTATGAATTTGGACACTGAAGCTTTCTTT. Protein: CASSYWGMNLDTEAFF.

The genes are TRBV2 and TRBJ1-2; D is perhaps TRBD1 (5 bases). The length of the CDR3 is 17 residues. V was shortened by 5 bases and J by 2 bases, with 21 bases between the two germline ends. Germline lookup yields CDR1 SNHLY and CDR2 FYNNEI. CDR3 protein: CASSSRGGDVWNYGYTF. As DNA, the CDR3 is TGTGCCAGCAGTTCTAGGGGAGGGGACGTATGGAACTATGGCTACACCTTC.

This sequence joins TRBV29-1 and TRBJ1-2; possibly TRBD1 for D (5 bases). Trimming stripped 4 bases from V and 8 bases from J, with 23 bases between. Germline V lookup: CDR1 SQVTM, CDR2 ANQGSEA. This CDR3 has 15 amino acids. The CDR3 DNA sequence: TGCAGCGTTGTAGGGCAGGGCCTCTATCATGGGGGCTACACCTTC. Its protein product is CSVVGQGLYHGGYTF.

For the CDR3, the DNA is TGTGCCAGCAGGACAGGGACCACTAATGAGCAGTTCTTC. It yields the protein CASRTGTTNEQFF. This chain connects TRBV5-6 to TRBJ2-1; the match to TRBD1 covers 7 bases. Trimming took 5 bases from V and 7 from J; bases not matched to a gene: 6. Germline V gene sequence: CDR1 SGHDT, CDR2 YYEEEE. There are 13 residues in the CDR3.

This chain connects TRBV2 to TRBJ2-7, with TRBD2 matching 9 bases. After removal of 0 bases from V and 11 bases from J, the junction contained 8 bases not matched to a gene. CDR3 length: 14 amino acids. CDR1 is SNHLY and CDR2 is FYNNEI in the germline V gene. This chain's CDR3 is CASSEALTSGIEYF. Written as DNA, the CDR3 is TGTGCCAGCAGTGAAGCGCTGACTAGCGGAATTGAGTACTTC.

The chain recombines TRBV19 with TRBJ1-2; 8 bases line up with TRBD1. V shed 2 bases and J 0 bases; nucleotides not matched to a gene: 14. The CDR3 extends over 19 amino acids. Germline V CDR1 and CDR2: LNHDA, SQIVND (reference sequence). CDR3 in DNA: TGTGCCAGTAGTATAAGTCCGCTCCACGGACAGGGTCCTAACTATGGCTACACCTTC. It translates to CASSISPLHGQGPNYGYTF.

The rearrangement links TRBV29-1 to TRBJ2-1; a weak D match, TRBD2 (7 bases). V lost 4 bases and J 6 bases, leaving 16 bases between the germline ends. Germline CDR1 and CDR2: SQVTM and ANQGSEA. This CDR3 region has 14 residues. This CDR3 is CSVVRGGLTNEQFF. The DNA of the CDR3 is TGCAGCGTTGTTAGGGGGGGCCTAACCAATGAGCAGTTCTTC.